A selection of T cell receptor beta chains follows, all from one sample in a study of T cells in Graves' hyperthyroidism and ophthalmopathy. TCRdb itself ran the multiplex PCR reads through MiXCR, one entry per CDR3 protein. The sample has about 600,000 distinct CDR3 sequences, 13% to 15% seen once; the top ten hold around 7%. The sample consisted of blood. The receptors originated from a woman between 18 and 30 years old with Graves' ophthalmopathy. The CDR3 runs from the conserved cysteine through the conserved F or W. The D gene is left open where the match is weak. Rows give clone size only sometimes, using once, few, many, or a class for an expanded clone.

TRBV28	.	.	TRBJ2-7	TGTGCCAGCAGTTTATATCGGCAGCTATACGAGCAGTACTTC	CASSLYRQLYEQYF
TRBV24-1	many	.	TRBJ1-1	TGTGCCACCATCGGCCGGGACACCAACTCTGAAGCTTTCTTT	CATIGRDTNSEAFF
TRBV18	.	.	TRBJ2-3	TGTGCCAGCTCACCACCTGGGATAAACCTCGATAATACGCAGTATTTT	CASSPPGINLDNTQYF
TRBV11-2	many	.	TRBJ2-5	TGTGCCAGCAGCTTAGATGTGAGCAGGCAAGAGACCCAGTACTTC	CASSLDVSRQETQYF
TRBV13	many	.	TRBJ2-1	TGTGCCAGCAGCTTACATAGCACTGAGCAGTTCTTC	CASSLHSTEQFF
TRBV6-5	many	.	TRBJ2-7	TGTGCCAGCAGTTCCAGACTCAGGGGCGCTAGCTCCTACGAGCAGTACTTC	CASSSRLRGASSYEQYF
TRBV27	.	TRBD1	TRBJ2-5	TGTGCCAGCAGTTTACGGACAGGGGGCGATGGGGAGACCCAGTACTTC	CASSLRTGGDGETQYF
TRBV12-3/TRBV12-4	many	.	TRBJ1-4	TGTGCCAGCAGGGGACTCCGGGGCGAAAAACTGTTTTTT	CASRGLRGEKLFF
TRBV4-1	few	.	TRBJ2-7	TGCGCCAGCAGCCAAGACTCAGTAACGTTGCCCCTCTACGAGCAGTACTTC	CASSQDSVTLPLYEQYF
TRBV29-1	.	.	TRBJ2-4	TGCAGCGCCGGCCACAGGGATCTAGCCAAAAACATTCAGTACTTC	CSAGHRDLAKNIQYF
TRBV13	.	.	TRBJ1-1	TGTGCCAGCAGCTTAGAAGGGAATAGCACTGAAGCTTTCTTT	CASSLEGNSTEAFF
TRBV11-3	many	TRBD1	TRBJ2-7	TGTGCCAGCAGCTACTTTGGGGGACAGGGGGCGCGTGAGCAGTACTTC	CASSYFGGQGAREQYF
TRBV24-1	few	.	TRBJ1-5	TGTGCCACCAGTTCAGGGAGCAATCAGCCCCAGCATTTT	CATSSGSNQPQHF
TRBV6-5	few	.	TRBJ2-7	TGTGCCAGCAGTTACTCTTCGGAGCGACAGTCGAGCTCCTACGAGCAGTACTTC	CASSYSSERQSSSYEQYF
TRBV27	many	.	TRBJ2-3	TGTGCCAGCAGTTTATCTGTAGCAGCAGATACGCAGTATTTT	CASSLSVAADTQYF
TRBV7-9	.	TRBD1	TRBJ1-5	TGTGCCAGCAGCCTAACCCGGACAGGGGGCGAGAGTCAGCCCCAGCATTTT	CASSLTRTGGESQPQHF
TRBV5-4	.	TRBD1	TRBJ2-7	TGTGCCAGCAGCCCCGGGTTAGGACAGGGGGGCTACGAGCAGTACTTC	CASSPGLGQGGYEQYF
TRBV5-1	many	TRBD1	TRBJ2-4	TGCGCCAGCAGCCCCACAGGGGGCTTGGCCAAAAACATTCAGTACTTC	CASSPTGGLAKNIQYF
TRBV28	few	.	TRBJ1-6	TGTGCCAGCATGGGGGGGTGGAATTCGCCCCTCCACTTT	CASMGGWNSPLHF
TRBV12-3/TRBV12-4	many	.	TRBJ2-5	TGTGCCAGCAGCGGCGGGACAGCCGGGGTAGTGACCCAGTACTTC	CASSGGTAGVVTQYF
TRBV3-1	many	.	TRBJ2-1	TGTGCCAGCAGCCAAGCAGTCAGCAACAATGAGCAGTTCTTC	CASSQAVSNNEQFF
TRBV19	.	.	TRBJ1-2	TGTGCCAGTAGTATTGGAAAAGGCAGGGCCTTTTTTTTGGGCTACACCTTC	CASSIGKGRAFFLGYTF
TRBV4-3	.	TRBD1	TRBJ1-5	TGCGCCAGCAGCCCCCGGACAGGGGTCAATCAGCCCCAGCATTTT	CASSPRTGVNQPQHF
TRBV9	few	TRBD2	TRBJ2-7	TGTGCCAGCAGCCCGAAGGCTAGCGGGAGTTACGAGCAGTACTTC	CASSPKASGSYEQYF
TRBV6-1	.	.	TRBJ1-4	TGTGCCAGCAGTGCCACAGGGAGAAGGGATGAAAAATTGTTTTTT	CASSATGRRDEKLFF
TRBV12-3/TRBV12-4	many	TRBD2	TRBJ2-3	TGTGCCAGCAGTCCTGGACTAGCGGGAGGTGTAACAGATACGCAGTATTTT	CASSPGLAGGVTDTQYF
TRBV27	many	TRBD2	TRBJ2-7	TGTGCCAGCAGTTTGCTAGCGGGAGGGCTAGCCGCCGAGCAGTACTTC	CASSLLAGGLAAEQYF
TRBV11-2	.	.	TRBJ2-5	TGTGCCAGCAGCCCCCGGACACAACAAGAGACCCAGTACTTC	CASSPRTQQETQYF
TRBV7-9	many	.	TRBJ1-1	TGTGCCAGCAGCTTCGACAGAGACACTGAAGCTTTCTTT	CASSFDRDTEAFF
TRBV19	few	.	TRBJ2-1	TGTGCCAGTAGTCATTCTACCGGGACTGCCTACAATGAGCAGTTCTTC	CASSHSTGTAYNEQFF
TRBV19	.	.	TRBJ2-7	TGTGCCAGTAGTATGAGGGGGAGCTCCTACGAGCAGTACTTC	CASSMRGSSYEQYF
TRBV2	many	.	TRBJ1-2	TGTGCCAGCAGTGTTGGGGGCCAAGCTAACTATGGCTACACCTTC	CASSVGGQANYGYTF
TRBV6-1	many	.	TRBJ2-5	TGTGCCAGCAGTGAATTCACTAGCTCCCAAGAGACCCAGTACTTC	CASSEFTSSQETQYF
TRBV28	many	.	TRBJ2-5	TGTGCCAGCAGCCCGTCGGGATACATCCAAGAGACCCAGTACTTC	CASSPSGYIQETQYF
TRBV20-1	few	.	TRBJ1-4	TGCAGTGCTAGAGCTGACCCGGCGGTTGAAAAACTGTTTTTT	CSARADPAVEKLFF
TRBV5-6	.	.	TRBJ2-1	TGTGCCAGCAGATCTCCTTTGGTTCGGACTCGAAGCTCCTACAATGAGCAGTTCTTC	CASRSPLVRTRSSYNEQFF
TRBV2	.	.	TRBJ2-1	TGTGCCAGCAGTGAAAAGGCCACTAGAAATGAGCAGTTCTTC	CASSEKATRNEQFF
TRBV9	.	.	TRBJ2-3	TGTGCCAGCAGCCCCAACCTAGCAGATACGCAGTATTTT	CASSPNLADTQYF
TRBV2	many	.	TRBJ2-3	TGTGCCAGCAGACGGGAGACCTGCCCAGATACGCAGTATTTT	CASRRETCPDTQYF
TRBV28	many	TRBD1	TRBJ1-6	TGTGCCAGCAGTAGAGATCAGGGGGCGCAAGGTAATTCACCCCTCCACTTT	CASSRDQGAQGNSPLHF
TRBV20-1	many	.	TRBJ1-1	TGCAGTGCTAGAGATCAGAGTGGAGCGGGTAACACTGAAGCTTTCTTT	CSARDQSGAGNTEAFF
TRBV7-8	many	.	TRBJ2-6	TGTGCCAGCAGCTTTAGCGTTGGGGCCAACGTCCTGACTTTC	CASSFSVGANVLTF
TRBV6-2/TRBV6-3	few	TRBD2	TRBJ2-6	TGTGCCAGCAGTTATCATGCGGGGGGATCTGGGGCCAACGTCCTGACTTTC	CASSYHAGGSGANVLTF
TRBV7-2	few	.	TRBJ2-2	TGTGCCAGCAGCCCCTGGGACGACACCGGGGAGCTGTTTTTT	CASSPWDDTGELFF
TRBV2	many	.	TRBJ2-5	TGTGCCAGCAGTTTGATAGCGGTACAAGAGACCCAGTACTTC	CASSLIAVQETQYF
TRBV11-2	few	TRBD1	TRBJ2-2	TGTGCCAGCAGCGCCGGGACAGGGTGGAACACCGGGGAGCTGTTTTTT	CASSAGTGWNTGELFF
TRBV11-2	many	TRBD2	TRBJ2-2	TGTGCCAGCAGGGCTTTAGCGGGAGTTCGCTCCGGGGAGCTGTTTTTT	CASRALAGVRSGELFF
TRBV7-3	.	TRBD1	TRBJ2-1	TGTGCCAGCAGCTTGGGACAGGGGTACCCAGCGGAGCAGTTCTTC	CASSLGQGYPAEQFF
TRBV29-1	few	.	TRBJ2-7	TGCAGCGCCCTGGGACTCACAGGGAGTCAGGAGCAGTACTTC	CSALGLTGSQEQYF
TRBV6-6	many	.	TRBJ1-1	TGTGCCAGCAGTTACGAGGGAACTCACACTGAAGCTTTCTTT	CASSYEGTHTEAFF
TRBV7-2	many	TRBD2	TRBJ2-7	TGTGCCAGCAGCTTTAGCGGGAGTGTCTACGAGCAGTACTTC	CASSFSGSVYEQYF
TRBV20-1	.	.	TRBJ1-3	TGCAGTGCTAGAGATCGGGGAGCTGGAAACACCATATATTTT	CSARDRGAGNTIYF
TRBV12-3/TRBV12-4	many	TRBD1	TRBJ1-5	TGTGCCAGCACCCACCGGGGGGCAGGGGGTCAGCCCCAGCATTTT	CASTHRGAGGQPQHF
TRBV11-1	many	TRBD2	TRBJ2-1	TGTGCCAGCAGCACCGGACTAGCGACCAACAATGAGCAGTTCTTC	CASSTGLATNNEQFF
TRBV19	few	TRBD2	TRBJ2-7	TGTGCCAGTAGTATAGCAACTTCGGGACTAAAACCCTACGAGCAGTACTTC	CASSIATSGLKPYEQYF
TRBV5-1	.	TRBD1	TRBJ2-7	TGCGCCAGCAGCCCGGCTGACAGGGTAGGTTACGAGCAGTACTTC	CASSPADRVGYEQYF
TRBV6-1	many	TRBD1	TRBJ1-1	TGTGCCAGCAGTGACCCTGGACAGGGGCACACTGAAGCTTTCTTT	CASSDPGQGHTEAFF
TRBV5-5	many	.	TRBJ2-5	TGTGCCAGCAGCTTGTCCGACCCCCAAGAGGTCCAGTACTTC	CASSLSDPQEVQYF
TRBV7-2	few	TRBD2	TRBJ2-3	TGTGCCAGCAGCTTAGTTGGCCTAGCGGGAGTGGGGGATACGCAGTATTTT	CASSLVGLAGVGDTQYF
TRBV30	few	.	TRBJ2-7	TGTGCCCGGCGGAGGAGCGGGTCCTACGAGCAGTACTTC	CARRRSGSYEQYF